This T cell receptor beta chain was recorded in a study of graft-versus-host responses after intestinal transplantation. Overall study context: Anti-thymocyte globulin induction was given to all recipients, followed by tacrolimus and steroids for approximately three years. Findings and limits, study-wide: Elevated graft-versus-host to host-versus-graft clonal ratios in allografts were recorded for patients with graft-donor T cell macrochimerism.

Irradiated stimulators labeled with violet dye, roughly 200,000 in number, were plated with roughly 200,000 CFSE-labeled responders. Proliferating responders of the CD3+CD4+ and CD3+CD8+ phenotypes with low CFSE were sorted after the reaction. Per germline, CDR1 DFQATT and CDR2 SNEGSKA (reference sequence). This CDR3 comprises 11 residues. Trimming cost V 3 bases and J 5 bases, with 8 bases left between them. Sequencing was performed with immunoSEQ multiplex PCR; in TCRdb, only in-frame clones are kept and a portion is missing. This sample has about 8,200 clones, with about a third found just once. Specimen: alloreactive CD4+ T cells from a mixed lymphocyte reaction culture, collected before intestinal transplant. Subset meaning: CFSE-low proliferating T cells sorted from roughly six-day pre-transplant mixed lymphocyte reaction (GvH or HvG direction). The sequence was obtained from a human patient who received an intestinal transplant. This chain uses TRBV20-1 with TRBJ2-7; the D gene is possibly TRBD1 (5 bases). In DNA form, the CDR3 reads TGCAGTGCTAGTTTAGGGGACGAGCAGTACTTC. Amino acids: CSASLGDEQYF.